The rows below give T cell receptor beta chains drawn from one sample of a study of CD8+ T cells in alopecia areata. This table comes from immunoSEQ multiplex PCR, and its TCRdb copy is limited to in-frame clones, with some not included. This sample carries roughly 100,000 clones, less than 70% of them seen once, and the ten largest clones take 7.5% to 9%. Sequencing was carried out using CD4+ T cells sorted from blood. These receptors were collected from a human donor in good health. Both conserved end residues are part of each CDR3. Fields, in order: V gene, J gene, CDR3 protein.

>TRBV7-2|TRBJ1-1
CASSPRTGWEAFF
>TRBV29-1|TRBJ2-7
CSTRDTAYEQYF
>TRBV30|TRBJ1-1
CACQSWGRNTEAFF
>TRBV5-4|TRBJ2-7
CASSSGQSYEQYF
>TRBV9|TRBJ2-2
CASSVVDLATGELFF
>TRBV25-1|TRBJ2-7
CASSEGQGKSYEQYF
>TRBV18|TRBJ2-3
CASSPPRLVTDTQYF
>TRBV2|TRBJ2-7
CASSGGGGEQYF
>TRBV5-1|TRBJ2-3
CASTRDSSTDTQYF
>TRBV19|TRBJ2-6
CASSIVISGANVLTF
>TRBV11-3|TRBJ2-7
CASSISAGGYEQYF
>TRBV6-5|TRBJ1-2
CASSYSDSEYGYTF
>TRBV30|TRBJ2-5
CAWSTPGGSETQYF
>TRBV5-1|TRBJ2-7
CASSHGTGSGEQYF
>TRBV28|TRBJ1-2
CASRRGAGNYGYTF
>TRBV4-1|TRBJ2-5
CASSQDGYQETQYF
>TRBV7-9|TRBJ1-6
CASSLQFQNSPLHF
>TRBV7-6|TRBJ2-5
CASSLRQGAVGTQYF
>TRBV29-1|TRBJ1-2
CSAGGKGGYNGYTF